These T cell receptor beta chains were read from a single sample in a study of blood T cells in healthy people across ages. MiXCR, run by TCRdb on the 5' RACE reads, gives a single entry per CDR3 protein. Among over a million distinct CDR3 sequences listed, around 43% were seen once. Sequencing input: blood. These receptors were collected from a woman aged 55 to 70 in good health. The CDR3 runs from the conserved cysteine through the conserved F or W. The order of the fields is V gene, J gene, D gene, clone size, CDR3 protein, CDR3 DNA. A D gene is named only where the DNA matches it firmly. Part of the rows lack a size; the others show once, few, many or a class for expanded clones.

>TRBV15|TRBJ2-7|TRBD1|few
CATSAGDRGYSYEQYF
TGTGCCACCAGCGCCGGGGACAGGGGATATTCCTACGAGCAGTACTTC
>TRBV5-1|TRBJ2-7|-|-
CASSYRGGTYEQYF
TGCGCCAGCAGCTACAGGGGGGGAACCTACGAGCAGTACTTC
>TRBV20-1|TRBJ1-5|-|-
CSARARGNPPQHF
TGCAGTGCTAGAGCCAGGGGAAACCCGCCCCAGCATTTT
>TRBV15|TRBJ2-3|TRBD2|few
CATSGSGINADTQYF
TGTGCCACCAGCGGTAGCGGGATAAACGCAGATACGCAGTATTTT
>TRBV12-3/TRBV12-4|TRBJ1-1|-|-
CASSPTVRNTEAFF
TGTGCCAGCAGCCCGACAGTGAGGAACACTGAAGCTTTCTTT
>TRBV12-3/TRBV12-4|TRBJ1-1|-|-
CASNPLWGLNTEAFF
TGTGCCAGCAACCCTTTGTGGGGGCTAAACACTGAAGCTTTCTTT
>TRBV7-8|TRBJ2-5|-|-
CASSNPTLTYNEQYF
TGTGCCAGCAGCAACCCGACCCTGACCTACAATGAGCAGTACTTC
>TRBV7-6|TRBJ2-7|TRBD2|-
CASSYTSGISYEQYF
TGTGCCAGCAGCTACACTAGCGGGATTTCCTACGAGCAGTACTTC
>TRBV28|TRBJ1-5|-|-
CASESMLIQSQPQHF
TGTGCCAGTGAGTCCATGCTCATTCAGTCCCAGCCCCAGCATTTT
>TRBV5-1|TRBJ2-7|-|few
CASSPGLEAYEQYF
TGCGCCAGCAGCCCGGGACTTGAAGCCTACGAGCAGTACTTC
>TRBV3-1|TRBJ2-1|TRBD2|-
CASSQRAGGRNEQFF
TGTGCCAGCAGCCAACGAGCGGGAGGGAGGAATGAGCAGTTCTTC
>TRBV6-1|TRBJ1-5|TRBD1|-
CASSPDRGRDQPQHF
TGTGCCAGCAGCCCGGACAGGGGGCGGGATCAGCCCCAGCATTTT
>TRBV2|TRBJ1-2|-|-
CASRDNNYGYTF
TGTGCCAGCAGGGACAATAACTATGGCTACACCTTC
>TRBV24-1|TRBJ2-7|TRBD1|-
CATADSTGARDYEQYF
TGTGCCACCGCCGACTCGACAGGGGCAAGGGATTACGAGCAGTACTTC
>TRBV27|TRBJ2-6|-|few
CASSPGPTGFGANVLTF
TGTGCCAGCAGCCCGGGCCCAACAGGGTTTGGGGCCAACGTCCTGACTTTC
>TRBV7-2|TRBJ2-7|-|-
CASSLVSGVGIAEQYF
TGTGCCAGCAGCTTAGTCTCGGGAGTGGGCATCGCTGAGCAGTACTTC
>TRBV6-1|TRBJ2-5|-|-
CASSRGTPIYNEQYF
TGTGCCAGCAGCCGGGGGACTCCAATATACAATGAGCAGTACTTC